This T cell receptor beta chain was obtained from a study of cytomegalovirus exposure and HLA in healthy donors. About the study: Later, an analysis reported that the 130 or so validation repertoires had used the same platform as the approximately 720 first-cohort repertoires. General study points: Per published reports, the classifier diagnosed cytomegalovirus status with high specificity and sensitivity.

With respect to this clone: Its target is unknown.

In germline, CDR1 is LNHDA, CDR2 SQIVND (reference sequence). The length of the CDR3 is 11 residues. V lost 5 bases, J lost 12 bases, and 5 bases stayed unmatched. Sequenced by immunoSEQ multiplex PCR; TCRdb stores in-frame clones only, minus some. This table has approximately 120,000 clones, about nine tenths appearing once. The sequence derives from a young woman in good health and CMV-seronegative. Sequenced input: PBMCs. The genes are TRBV19 and TRBJ1-1; 8 nucleotides agree with TRBD1. This CDR3 is CASSGGTGTFF. The CDR3 region has the DNA TGTGCCAGTAGTGGAGGGACAGGCACTTTCTTT.